One and the same sample provided the 15 T cell receptor beta chains below, sequenced in a study of early T cells in non-severe SARS-CoV-2 infection. Using its own MiXCR run on the 5' RACE reads, TCRdb lists one record per CDR3 protein. This table holds more than 50,000 distinct CDR3 sequences, over 5% found once. Sequencing was done on a sample of whole blood. All receptors derive from an adult who was a healthcare worker with PCR-confirmed SARS-CoV-2 infection or an uninfected control (not recorded which).

This clonotype showed up many times. This sequence joins TRBV19 and TRBJ1-5; D remains ambiguous. The CDR3 has 13 residues. Germline CDR1 reads LNHDA; CDR2 reads SQIVND (reference sequence). Trimming cost V 7 bases and J 2 bases, with 9 bases left between them. In nucleotides, the CDR3 is TGTGCCAGTAATCCCGGACGCAATCAGCCCCAGCATTTT. Amino acids: CASNPGRNQPQHF.

At least ten counts were recorded for this clonotype. The chain couples TRBV4-1 to TRBJ2-7; TRBD2 agrees at 14 bases. After removal of 4 bases from V and 2 bases from J, the junction contained 10 bases not matched to a gene. The length of the CDR3 is 18 residues. Germline-derived CDR1 and CDR2 are MGHRA and YSYEKL. CDR3: CASSPRGTSGSLAYEQYF. The CDR3 DNA follows: TGCGCCAGCAGCCCCCGCGGGACTAGCGGGAGTTTGGCCTACGAGCAGTACTTC.

The rearrangement joins TRBV5-1 to TRBJ1-2; no clear D gene. The CDR3 totals 15 residues. CDR1 is SGHRS and CDR2 is YFSETQ in the germline V gene. The V gene lost 0 bases and the J gene lost 5 bases, with 14 bases spanning the gap. The CDR3 DNA is TGCGCCAGCAGCTTGGGCGTACAGCCGATGTATGGCTACACCTTC. Translating gives CASSLGVQPMYGYTF.

This rearrangement joins TRBV20-1 to TRBJ2-5, with D unclear. This CDR3 is built from 14 residues. Germline CDR1 DFQATT, CDR2 SNEGSKA (reference sequence). V shed 3 bases and J shed 1 base, with 12 bases lying between them. The chain's CDR3 is CSASAGRAQETQYF. In DNA, the CDR3 is TGCAGTGCTAGTGCAGGCAGAGCCCAAGAGACCCAGTACTTC.

In its sample, this clonotype was seen many times. The V gene is TRBV20-1, the J gene TRBJ1-1; tentative D call: TRBD1 (6 bases). V lost 1 base and J 8 bases, leaving 17 bases between the germline ends. This CDR3 is 14 amino acids long. Germline V gene data show CDR1 as DFQATT and CDR2 as SNEGSKA (reference sequence). CDR3 bases: TGCAGTGCTAGAGCCCTGACAGGACAACCGGAAGCTTTCTTT. It codes for CSARALTGQPEAFF.

This clonotype showed up many times. The gene calls are TRBV2 and TRBJ2-5, with TRBD2 identical over 10 bases. Germline CDR1 is SNHLY and CDR2 is FYNNEI. The trim removed 4 bases at V and 8 bases at J, leaving 4 bases unmatched. The CDR3 is 13 amino acids. The CDR3 region has the DNA TGTGCCAGCAGTGGGACTAGCGGATCAACCCAGTACTTC. Amino acid sequence: CASSGTSGSTQYF.

This clonotype was recorded at least ten times. The chain combines TRBV20-1 with TRBJ2-7, with no clear D. This CDR3 spans 14 amino acids. V lost 2 bases and J 2 bases, leaving 13 bases between the germline ends. Germline CDR1 and CDR2: DFQATT and SNEGSKA (reference sequence). The CDR3 region is CSARRLPEAYEQYF. The CDR3 DNA sequence: TGCAGTGCTAGACGCCTGCCTGAGGCCTACGAGCAGTACTTC.

This clonotype was counted a few times. The chain employs TRBV24-1 and TRBJ2-2, with D unclear. The CDR3 is 15 residues long. The germline V gene has CDR1 KGHDR and CDR2 SFDVKD. Trimming left V 2 bases short and J 6 bases short, with 12 bases between. For the CDR3, the DNA is TGTGCCACCAGTGATTCCCTGTACAGATCCGGGGAGCTGTTTTTT. Translating it yields CATSDSLYRSGELFF.

This clonotype has at least ten counts. The chain links TRBV6-2 or TRBV6-3 to TRBJ2-3; a possible D gene is TRBD2 (5 bases). Trimming took off 0 bases at V and 1 base at J, with 14 bases between the two ends. Germline loops: CDR1 MNHEY, CDR2 SVGEGT. The length of the CDR3 is 17 residues. This chain's CDR3 is CASSYSLTGSGTDTQYF. The CDR3, as DNA: TGTGCCAGCAGTTACTCATTGACGGGGAGTGGCACAGATACGCAGTATTTT.

The genes are TRBV12-3 or TRBV12-4 and TRBJ1-3, with D possibly matching TRBD1 (6 bases). The CDR3 consists of 14 residues. V lost 8 bases and J lost 1, with 12 bases in between. The CDR3 nucleotides are TGTGCCAGCCTCGAAGGGGGTTCTGGAAACACCATATATTTT. It yields the protein CASLEGGSGNTIYF.

This clonotype was seen repeatedly, ten times or more. This chain uses TRBV12-3 or TRBV12-4 with TRBJ2-7, with TRBD2 matching over 7 bases. Trimming at V came to 3 bases and at J to 3 bases, leaving 5 bases not matched to a gene. The CDR3 has 14 residues. CDR3 in DNA: TGTGCCAGCAGTTTCTCGGGGGGTTACTACGAGCAGTACTTC. Its translation: CASSFSGGYYEQYF.

This chain joins TRBV19 and TRBJ2-1, with 10 bases matching TRBD2. This CDR3 region has 15 residues. CDR1 and CDR2 (germline): LNHDA, SQIVND (reference sequence). The junction had 8 bases not matched to a gene; V was cut back by 7 bases and J by 5 bases. The CDR3 spells CASKIGTSVNNEQFF. The CDR3 region has the DNA TGTGCCAGTAAAATCGGGACTAGCGTTAACAATGAGCAGTTCTTC.

This clonotype was detected many times. The chain combines TRBV20-1 with TRBJ2-3; D is unresolved. Germline loops: CDR1 DFQATT, CDR2 SNEGSKA (reference sequence). V dropped 4 bases and J dropped 6 bases, with 5 bases sitting between them. CDR3 length equals 10 residues. The CDR3 nucleotides are TGCAGTGCTATGGTGGATACGCAGTATTTT. Protein: CSAMVDTQYF.

This clonotype occurred a few times. The chain links TRBV5-1 to TRBJ2-2; 8 nucleotides match TRBD1. The CDR3 is made up of 14 amino acids. After removal of 1 base from V and 6 bases from J, the junction contained 2 bases not matched to a gene. Germline assignment: CDR1 SGHRS and CDR2 YFSETQ. The CDR3 DNA sequence: TGCGCCAGCAGCTTGCAGGGGGCGGCCGGGGAGCTGTTTTTT. It specifies CASSLQGAAGELFF.

This clonotype has ten or more counts. This chain joins TRBV7-8 and TRBJ2-7; TRBD1 matches 8 bases. In germline, CDR1 is SGHVS, CDR2 FQNEAQ. Unmatched junction bases numbered 5, after V lost 4 bases and J lost 6 bases. The CDR3 spans 13 residues. The CDR3 bases are TGTGCCAGCAGCTACCACGACAGGGGCGAGCAGTACTTC. Translation gives CASSYHDRGEQYF.